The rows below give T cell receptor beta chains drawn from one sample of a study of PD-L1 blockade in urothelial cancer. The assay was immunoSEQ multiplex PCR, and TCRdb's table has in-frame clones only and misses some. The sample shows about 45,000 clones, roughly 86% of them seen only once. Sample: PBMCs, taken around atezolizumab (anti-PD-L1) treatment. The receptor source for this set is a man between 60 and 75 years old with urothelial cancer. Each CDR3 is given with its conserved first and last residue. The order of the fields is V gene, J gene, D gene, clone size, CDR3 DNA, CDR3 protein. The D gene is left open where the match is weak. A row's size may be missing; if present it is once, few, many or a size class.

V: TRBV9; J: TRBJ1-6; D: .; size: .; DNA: TGTGCCAGCAGCGTAGAGGGGTTACCCCTCCACTTT; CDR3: CASSVEGLPLHF
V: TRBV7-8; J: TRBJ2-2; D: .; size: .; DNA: TGTGCCAGCAGCCTGGCGGGGGCTGGGGAGCTGTTTTTT; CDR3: CASSLAGAGELFF
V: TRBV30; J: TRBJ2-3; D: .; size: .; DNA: TGTGCCTGGAGTGAAGGAGGGGCGTTTGGTCGTACGCAGTATTTT; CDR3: CAWSEGGAFGRTQYF
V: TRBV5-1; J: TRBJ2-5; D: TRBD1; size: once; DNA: TGCGCCAGCAGCTTCGGGCAGGGGGCTGAGACCCAGTACTTC; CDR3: CASSFGQGAETQYF
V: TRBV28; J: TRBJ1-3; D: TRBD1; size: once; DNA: TGTGCCAGCAGTTTTGGGACAGGGTCGATCGGAAACACCATATATTTT; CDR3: CASSFGTGSIGNTIYF
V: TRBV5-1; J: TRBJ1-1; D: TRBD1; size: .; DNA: TGCGCCAGCAGCCCCACAGGGGCTGAAGCTTTCTTT; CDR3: CASSPTGAEAFF
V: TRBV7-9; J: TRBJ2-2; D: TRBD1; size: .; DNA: TGTGCCAGCAGCTTTGATGGGACAGGGAGCACCGGGGAGCTGTTTTTT; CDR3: CASSFDGTGSTGELFF
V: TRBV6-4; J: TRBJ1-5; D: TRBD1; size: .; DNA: TGTGCCAGCAGTGACTCGACAGGGTTGAGCAATCAGCCCCAGCATTTT; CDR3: CASSDSTGLSNQPQHF
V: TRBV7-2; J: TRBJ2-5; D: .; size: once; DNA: TGTGCCAGCAGCTTAGATGGTGGAGGTCTCCAAGAGACCCAGTACTTC; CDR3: CASSLDGGGLQETQYF
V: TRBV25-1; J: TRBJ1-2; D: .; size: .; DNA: TGTGCCAGCAGTGAATCCCCGGCAGGTTTTTTAGTTGGCTACACCTTC; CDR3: CASSESPAGFLVGYTF
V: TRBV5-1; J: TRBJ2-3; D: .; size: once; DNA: TGCGCCAGCAGCTTCGGCGAACTAGTTGTAGATACGCAGTATTTT; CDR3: CASSFGELVVDTQYF
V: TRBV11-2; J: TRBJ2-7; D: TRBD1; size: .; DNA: TGTGCCAGCAGCTCCGATCTCAGGGGGCCCAGCTCCTACGAGCAGTACTTC; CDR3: CASSSDLRGPSSYEQYF
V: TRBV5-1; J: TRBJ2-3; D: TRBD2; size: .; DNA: TGCGCCAGCAGTTATTCGGGACTAGACGTCCCAGATACGCAGTATTTT; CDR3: CASSYSGLDVPDTQYF
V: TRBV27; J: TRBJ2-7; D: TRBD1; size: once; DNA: TGTGCCAGCAGTTTTAACAGGGGCTACGAGCAGTACTTC; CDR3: CASSFNRGYEQYF
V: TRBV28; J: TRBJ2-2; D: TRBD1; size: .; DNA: TGTGCCAGCTCTCCTCGTACCGGGACAGGGGGCTTCAGCGGGGAGCTGTTTTTT; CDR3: CASSPRTGTGGFSGELFF
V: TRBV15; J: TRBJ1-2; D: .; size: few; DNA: TGTGCCACCAGCCGCCCAGGGACTCCAACTTATGGCTACACCTTC; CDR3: CATSRPGTPTYGYTF
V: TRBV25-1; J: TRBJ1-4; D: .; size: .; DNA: TGTGCCAGCAGTGTCCACGTCGTGGGCGGGGAAAAACTGTTTTTT; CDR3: CASSVHVVGGEKLFF
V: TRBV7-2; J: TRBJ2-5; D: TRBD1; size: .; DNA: TGTGCCAGCAGCTTAGGGACAGGGCGGGCCGGAGAGACCCAGTACTTC; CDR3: CASSLGTGRAGETQYF
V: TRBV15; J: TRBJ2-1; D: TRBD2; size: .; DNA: TGTGCCACCAGCCTAGCGGGAGAGGTCAATGAGCAGTTCTTC; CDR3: CATSLAGEVNEQFF
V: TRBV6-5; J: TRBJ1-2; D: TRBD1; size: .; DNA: TGTGCCAGCACCCGACAGGGGGGCGGGTATGGCTACACCTTC; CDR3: CASTRQGGGYGYTF
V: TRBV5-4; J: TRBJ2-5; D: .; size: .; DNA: TGTGCCAGCAGCCCAGGGGTAGAGACCCAGTACTTC; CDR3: CASSPGVETQYF
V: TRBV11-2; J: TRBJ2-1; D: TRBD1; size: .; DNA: TGTGCCAGCAGCTCCCGACAGGGGGAAGACAATGAGCAGTTCTTC; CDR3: CASSSRQGEDNEQFF
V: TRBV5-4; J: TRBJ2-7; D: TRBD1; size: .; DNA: TGTGCCAGCAGCTTCTTTCCCCCGGGACAGGGAGAAGGGCAGTACTTC; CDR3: CASSFFPPGQGEGQYF
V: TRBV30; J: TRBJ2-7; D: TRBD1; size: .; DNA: TGTGCCTGGACGGGGGCAGGGGGCGGCCTATCTGGTTACGAGCAGTACTTC; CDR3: CAWTGAGGGLSGYEQYF
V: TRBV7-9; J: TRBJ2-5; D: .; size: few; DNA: TGTGCCAGCAGCCCTACAGGGAAGCAAGAGACCCAGTACTTC; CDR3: CASSPTGKQETQYF
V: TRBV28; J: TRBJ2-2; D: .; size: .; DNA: TGTGCCAGCAGTCTCCCCTTGGAGGGGGCGGCGATATTAGCGAAGACCGGGGAGCTGTTTTTT; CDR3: CASSLPLEGAAILAKTGELFF